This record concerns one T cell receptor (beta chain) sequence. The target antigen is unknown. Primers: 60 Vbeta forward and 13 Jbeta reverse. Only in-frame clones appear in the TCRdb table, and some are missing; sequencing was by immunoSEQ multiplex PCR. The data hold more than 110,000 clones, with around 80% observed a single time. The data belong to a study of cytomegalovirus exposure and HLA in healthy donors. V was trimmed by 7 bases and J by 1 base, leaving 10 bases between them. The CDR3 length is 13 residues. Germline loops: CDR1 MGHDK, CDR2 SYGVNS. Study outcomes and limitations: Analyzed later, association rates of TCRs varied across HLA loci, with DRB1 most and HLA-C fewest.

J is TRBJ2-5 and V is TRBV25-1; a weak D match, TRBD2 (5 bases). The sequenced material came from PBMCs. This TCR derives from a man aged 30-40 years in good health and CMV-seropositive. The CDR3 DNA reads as TGTGCCAGCAATTCTCGGGGCCAAGAGACCCAGTACTTC. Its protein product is CASNSRGQETQYF.